This is a list of T cell receptor beta chains from one sample in a study of beta chain features in type 1 diabetes. Sequencing used immunoSEQ multiplex PCR; TCRdb keeps in-frame clones, though not all of them. In the table there are about 130,000 clones, approximately 10% of which are singletons. The sample was central memory CD4+ T cells from blood. The receptors here all came from a young man with type 1 diabetes. Each CDR3 is given with its conserved first and last residue. The D gene is left open where the match is weak. A clone size is listed for some rows: how often the clone was seen (once, few, many), or a class if it is expanded.

>TRBV29-1|.|TRBJ2-7|.
CSVDWGDGYEQYF
TGCAGCGTTGACTGGGGGGACGGATACGAGCAGTACTTC
>TRBV7-9|few|TRBJ2-7|TRBD2
CASSLGTSGTYEQYF
TGTGCCAGCAGCCTTGGGACTAGCGGAACCTACGAGCAGTACTTC
>TRBV18|.|TRBJ2-6|.
CASSPGSFGSGANVLTF
TGTGCCAGCTCACCGGGCAGTTTCGGCTCTGGGGCCAACGTCCTGACTTTC
>TRBV5-6|.|TRBJ2-5|.
CASGKRDIETQYF
TGTGCCAGCGGAAAGAGGGACATCGAGACCCAGTACTTC
>TRBV10-3|few|TRBJ2-5|TRBD1
CAISGGQGYQETQYF
TGTGCCATCAGTGGGGGACAGGGGTACCAAGAGACCCAGTACTTC
>TRBV7-3|.|TRBJ2-6|.
CASSLSPGRSGANVLTF
TGTGCCAGCAGCTTAAGTCCAGGCCGGTCTGGGGCCAACGTCCTGACTTTC
>TRBV13|.|TRBJ1-6|.
CASSRGLHNSPLHF
TGTGCCAGCAGCCGGGGACTTCATAATTCACCCCTCCACTTT
>TRBV11-2|many|TRBJ2-1|.
CASSLSGRDEQFF
TGTGCCAGCAGCTTAAGTGGGCGGGATGAGCAGTTCTTC
>TRBV27|.|TRBJ1-2|TRBD1
CASSLLRDRGNYGYTF
TGTGCCAGCAGTTTATTACGGGACAGGGGAAACTATGGCTACACCTTC
>TRBV7-9|.|TRBJ1-5|TRBD1
CASSPGGVWQPQHF
TGTGCCAGCAGCCCAGGGGGCGTCTGGCAGCCCCAGCATTTT
>TRBV5-4|few|TRBJ1-1|.
CASSDGVNTEAFF
TGTGCCAGCAGCGACGGGGTAAACACTGAAGCTTTCTTT
>TRBV30|.|TRBJ2-5|.
CAWAGADRETQYF
TGTGCCTGGGCGGGGGCCGATAGAGAGACCCAGTACTTC
>TRBV5-4|few|TRBJ2-4|.
CASSLGPLQYF
TGTGCCAGCAGCTTGGGGCCCCTTCAGTACTTC
>TRBV30|few|TRBJ2-7|TRBD2
CAGGRDYEQYF
TGTGCCGGCGGGAGGGACTACGAGCAGTACTTC
>TRBV5-1|few|TRBJ2-1|TRBD2
CASSWGLAGAYNEQFF
TGCGCCAGCAGCTGGGGACTAGCGGGGGCGTACAATGAGCAGTTCTTC
>TRBV25-1|.|TRBJ1-2|.
CASRGSGGYTF
TGTGCCAGCAGAGGTTCAGGGGGCTACACCTTC
>TRBV15|few|TRBJ2-7|.
CATSRDPSYEQYF
TGTGCCACCAGCAGAGATCCCAGCTACGAGCAGTACTTC
>TRBV7-3|few|TRBJ1-1|TRBD1
CASSLQGGHTEAFF
TGTGCCAGCAGCTTACAAGGGGGCCACACTGAAGCTTTCTTT
>TRBV18|.|TRBJ2-4|TRBD1
CASSPTGAAKNIQYF
TGTGCCAGCTCACCCACAGGGGCAGCCAAAAACATTCAGTACTTC
>TRBV2|.|TRBJ2-1|.
CASSEAPQRAYNEQFF
TGTGCCAGCAGTGAAGCCCCCCAGAGGGCCTACAATGAGCAGTTCTTC
>TRBV18|few|TRBJ1-4|.
CASSLNREDNEKLFF
TGTGCCAGCTCGCTAAACAGGGAAGATAATGAAAAACTGTTTTTT
>TRBV7-8|.|TRBJ2-7|.
CASSLDRSYEQYF
TGTGCCAGCAGCTTAGACAGGTCCTACGAGCAGTACTTC
>TRBV20-1|.|TRBJ2-7|TRBD1
CSARLGQGSYF
TGCAGTGCTAGATTAGGACAGGGGTCGTACTTC
>TRBV30|few|TRBJ2-3|TRBD2
CAVRTSGDTQYF
TGTGCCGTAAGGACTAGCGGGGATACGCAGTATTTT
>TRBV9|.|TRBJ2-3|TRBD2
CASSPSGGTSPDTQYF
TGTGCCAGCAGCCCCTCGGGAGGGACTAGCCCAGATACGCAGTATTTT
>TRBV18|few|TRBJ2-1|.
CASSLQRDNEQFF
TGTGCCAGCTCACTCCAGCGGGACAATGAGCAGTTCTTC
>TRBV30|many|TRBJ2-1|TRBD1
CAWSVQGTSEQFF
TGTGCCTGGAGTGTACAGGGGACCAGTGAGCAGTTCTTC
>TRBV7-8|.|TRBJ1-2|.
CASSLGAGNYGYTF
TGTGCCAGCAGCTTAGGGGCGGGGAACTATGGCTACACCTTC
>TRBV18|.|TRBJ2-6|.
CASSPGRSGANVLTF
TGTGCCAGCTCACCAGGCAGGTCCGGGGCCAACGTCCTGACTTTC
>TRBV7-9|.|TRBJ1-2|TRBD1
CASSLDGTGRGYTF
TGTGCCAGCAGCTTAGACGGGACAGGGAGAGGCTACACCTTC
>TRBV7-2|few|TRBJ2-4|TRBD1
CASSPGQGRGNIQYF
TGTGCCAGCAGCCCGGGACAGGGGAGAGGAAACATTCAGTACTTC
>TRBV18|.|TRBJ2-6|.
CASSPNMAEGANVLTF
TGTGCCAGCTCACCAAATATGGCGGAGGGGGCCAACGTCCTGACTTTC
>TRBV19|.|TRBJ2-3|.
CASSKGLVRGDTQYF
TGTGCCAGTAGCAAGGGACTCGTAAGGGGAGATACGCAGTATTTT
>TRBV15|few|TRBJ2-7|.
CATGVSSSYEQYF
TGTGCCACCGGAGTCTCGTCCTCCTACGAGCAGTACTTC
>TRBV27|.|TRBJ2-7|.
CASSPRDLGGKRYEQYF
TGTGCCAGCAGTCCGCGAGATTTGGGGGGTAAGCGTTACGAGCAGTACTTC
>TRBV9|many|TRBJ2-2|.
CASSVRSTGELFF
TGTGCCAGCAGCGTGCGTTCCACCGGGGAGCTGTTTTTT
>TRBV29-1|few|TRBJ2-5|.
CSVSGGPETQYF
TGCAGCGTTTCGGGGGGCCCAGAGACCCAGTACTTC
>TRBV7-7|few|TRBJ2-3|TRBD2
CASSLMSGRGTDTQYF
TGTGCTAGCAGCCTCATGTCGGGGAGGGGCACAGATACGCAGTATTTT
>TRBV18|.|TRBJ2-2|.
CASSPGEGNTGELFF
TGTGCCAGCTCACCCGGAGAGGGGAACACCGGGGAGCTGTTTTTT
>TRBV7-9|.|TRBJ1-6|.
CASSRDPEKNSPLHF
TGTGCCAGCAGCCGAGATCCGGAGAAGAATTCACCCCTCCACTTT
>TRBV6-5|.|TRBJ2-5|.
CASSFTGEYYF
TGTGCCAGCAGTTTCACAGGCGAATACTACTTC
>TRBV18|few|TRBJ1-4|TRBD1
CAVDRVSNEKLFF
TGTGCCGTGGACAGGGTATCTAATGAAAAACTGTTTTTT
>TRBV9|few|TRBJ2-7|.
CASSVAPWPDEQYF
TGTGCCAGCAGCGTAGCTCCATGGCCAGACGAGCAGTACTTC
>TRBV7-6|few|TRBJ2-7|TRBD1
CASSAGDRSYEQYF
TGTGCCAGCAGCGCCGGGGACAGATCCTACGAGCAGTACTTC
>TRBV7-2|.|TRBJ2-1|TRBD2
CASSRSGVLGNEQFF
TGTGCCAGCAGCCGCAGCGGGGTGTTGGGTAATGAGCAGTTCTTC
>TRBV14|.|TRBJ1-6|TRBD1
CASSQRTGADSPLHF
TGTGCCAGCAGCCAAAGAACAGGGGCGGATTCACCCCTCCACTTT